This TCR beta chain came from a study of PD-1 blockade in classical Hodgkin lymphoma. Note on this clone: As yet, its antigen is unknown.

CDR3 length equals 14 residues. V was cut by 0 bases and J by 3 bases, with 7 bases left in between. From germline, CDR1 is SGHDT and CDR2 YYEEEE. Study-wide findings and caveats: Baseline TCR diversity was reportedly lower in newly diagnosed patients than in healthy donors. It was reported as lower still in relapsed/refractory patients. The drivers behind the repertoire differences, possibly disease activity or prior therapy, remain undefined.

Profiling relied on immunoSEQ multiplex PCR, and the TCRdb table lists in-frame clones only, not all of them. The repertoire holds some 27,000 clones, with 90% to 95% as singletons. Sample time point: newly diagnosed, previously untreated cHL patient sample. For comparison, PBMCs from newly diagnosed, untreated classical Hodgkin lymphoma were used. Sequencing input: peripheral blood mononuclear cells (PBMCs). The sequence was collected from a human donor with classical Hodgkin lymphoma. V usage is TRBV5-6 and J usage is TRBJ2-1; no clear D gene. The CDR3 here is CASSLEGIYNEQFF. The CDR3 nucleotides are TGTGCCAGCAGCTTGGAAGGTATCTACAATGAGCAGTTCTTC.